This T cell receptor (beta chain) was recorded in a study of blood T cell repertoires in COVID-19. Sequenced by immunoSEQ multiplex PCR; TCRdb stores in-frame clones only, minus some. The data hold fewer than 65,000 clones, with more than 75% observed a single time. This clone appeared once. V gave up 0 bases and J gave up 0 bases; unmatched junction bases: 12. CDR1 LGHNA and CDR2 YSLEER come from the germline V gene. The CDR3 has 20 amino acids. Source material: peripheral blood. This sequence was found in a man aged 55 to 70 with acute or convalescent COVID-19. V and J are TRBV4-3 and TRBJ2-3; 10 bases fit TRBD2. In DNA form, the CDR3 reads TGCGCCAGCAGCCAAGATTGGGTAGCGGGGGGTTTTCTTAGCACAGATACGCAGTATTTT. Translated, it gives CASSQDWVAGGFLSTDTQYF.